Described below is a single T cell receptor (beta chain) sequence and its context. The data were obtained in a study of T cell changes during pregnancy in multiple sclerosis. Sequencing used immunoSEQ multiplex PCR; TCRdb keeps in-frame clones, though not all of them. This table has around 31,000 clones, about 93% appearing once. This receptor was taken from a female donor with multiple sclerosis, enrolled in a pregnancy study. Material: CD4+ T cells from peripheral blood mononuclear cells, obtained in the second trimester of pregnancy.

The CDR3 loop is CSVGMTAGNTEAFF. In nucleotides, the CDR3 is TGCAGCGTTGGAATGACCGCGGGAAACACTGAAGCTTTCTTT. This chain uses TRBV29-1 with TRBJ1-1; D unresolved. Germline V lookup: CDR1 SQVTM, CDR2 ANQGSEA. Trimming left V 4 bases short and J 2 bases short, with 14 bases between. The CDR3 consists of 14 residues.